The next 4 T cell receptor beta chains were all read from a single sample in a study of blood T cell repertoires in COVID-19. Using immunoSEQ multiplex PCR, the repertoire was profiled, and TCRdb retains in-frame clones only, with some absent. The sample has 150,000 to 200,000 clones, roughly 85% seen once. The sequencing sample was made of peripheral blood. Receptor source: a human donor with active or convalescent COVID-19. The donor label of this sample is uncertain.

The CDR3: CAIRREGETQYF. The CDR3 nucleotides are TGTGCCATCCGCCGGGAAGGTGAGACCCAGTACTTC. The chain joins TRBV2 to TRBJ2-5, with a tentative D call TRBD2 (5 bases). The germline V gene has CDR1 SNHLY and CDR2 FYNNEI. This CDR3 contains 12 residues. V shed 10 bases and J shed 5 bases, with 14 bases lying between them.

The gene calls are TRBV15 and TRBJ2-3; TRBD1 agrees at 7 bases. This CDR3 comprises 14 residues. After removal of 4 bases from V and 0 bases from J, the junction contained 1 base not matched to a gene. CDR1 is LNHNV and CDR2 is YYDKDF in the germline V gene (reference sequence). CDR3 sequence reads: CATSIRGSTDTQYF. DNA of the CDR3: TGTGCCACCAGCATCAGGGGGAGCACAGATACGCAGTATTTT.

V and J are TRBV30 and TRBJ1-5; possibly TRBD1 for D (5 bases). The CDR3 is made up of 13 amino acids. From germline, CDR1 is GTSNPN and CDR2 SVGIG (reference sequence). Trimming cost V 0 bases and J 6 bases, with 9 bases left between them. The CDR3 DNA reads TGTGCCTGGAGTGTAGGAGGGGTTCAGCCCCAGCATTTT. Protein sequence: CAWSVGGVQPQHF.

The rearrangement uses TRBV7-2 and TRBJ2-3; the D gene is possibly TRBD1 (5 bases). This CDR3 spans 13 amino acids. Trimming stripped 1 base from V and 4 bases from J, with 6 bases between. Germline V gives CDR1 SGHTA, CDR2 FQGNSA. The CDR3 coding sequence is TGTGCCAGCAGCTTAGGCAGGGCAGATACGCAGTATTTT. This encodes CASSLGRADTQYF. Filled out from reference TRBV7-2 and TRBJ2-3, the complete variable domain reads GAGVSQSPSNKVTEKGKDVELRCDPISGHTALYWYRQSLGQGLEFLIYFQGNSAPDKSGLPSDRFSAERTGGSVSTLTIQRTQQEDSAVYLCASSLGRADTQYFGPGTRLTVL.